This T cell receptor (beta chain) was observed in a study of blood T cell repertoires in COVID-19. CDR1 and CDR2 (germline): LGHNA, YNFKEQ. V shed 1 base, J shed 4 bases, and the junction held 6 bases outside the gene matches. CDR3 length equals 16 residues. Profiled with immunoSEQ multiplex PCR; TCRdb holds only in-frame clones, not every one. The repertoire holds about 55,000 clones, with almost 85% as singletons. This chain connects TRBV4-2 to TRBJ2-7, with 11 positions matching TRBD2. This clonotype was sampled from a human donor in a cohort sampled during active COVID-19. Sequenced sample: peripheral blood. In DNA form, the CDR3 reads TGTGCCAGCAGCCAAGCCCCGACTAGCGGGGAGTACGAGCAGTACTTC. Protein sequence: CASSQAPTSGEYEQYF.